The source of this T cell receptor beta chain is a study of T cells after yellow fever vaccination. Study information: Fractions of limited cellularity were prepared by means of SMART-Seq v4 Ultra Low Input. Overall study results and limits: Just a small share of clonotypes turned up in the CD4 compartment as well as the CD8 compartment. Any FACS-sorted repertoire could hold abundant clonotypes that contaminate it from the bulk population.

Notes on this clonotype: Antigen: not known.

V lost 5 bases, J lost 1 base, and 8 bases lay in between. This CDR3 is 12 amino acids long. Germline CDR1 reads DFQATT; CDR2 reads SNEGSKA (reference sequence). Template-switching 5'RACE yielded the TCR cDNA; a universal primer site and UMIs were added in the process. TCRdb independently ran MiXCR on the 5' RACE reads; one entry per CDR3 protein. The table shows 250,000 or so distinct CDR3 sequences, with approximately 6.8% occurring only once. This chain links TRBV20-1 with TRBJ1-1; D is undetermined. The sample was CD4+ T cells sorted from PBMCs, taken on the day of the yellow fever booster vaccination. The receptor was isolated from a man under 40 who received the YFV17D yellow fever vaccine. The CDR3 DNA follows: TGCAGTGCTGCTCGGGGGAACACTGAAGCTTTCTTT. It yields the protein CSAARGNTEAFF.